These T cell receptor beta chains were read from a single sample in a study of T cells after yellow fever vaccination. MiXCR was run by TCRdb on the 5' RACE reads, yielding one entry per CDR3 protein. The sample holds roughly 250,000 distinct CDR3 sequences, 10% to 15% seen once. The sample here was CD4+ T cells sorted from PBMCs, taken 45 days after the yellow fever booster vaccination. The source is a man aged 30 to 39 who received the YFV17D yellow fever vaccine. The CDR3 runs from the conserved cysteine through the conserved F or W. The D gene is left open where the match is weak. Only part of the rows carry a size: once, few, many, or a class if the clone is expanded.

D gene	J gene	clone size	V gene	CDR3 protein	CDR3 DNA
.	TRBJ2-1	.	TRBV7-2	CASRFWESYNEQFF	TGTGCCAGCAGGTTTTGGGAGTCCTACAATGAGCAGTTCTTC
.	TRBJ2-5	.	TRBV5-4	CASSRTWEETQYF	TGTGCCAGCAGCCGGACATGGGAAGAGACCCAGTACTTC
TRBD2	TRBJ2-2	few	TRBV5-1	CASSDLAGGSYTGELFF	TGCGCCAGCAGCGACCTAGCGGGAGGTAGCTACACCGGGGAGCTGTTTTTT
.	TRBJ2-7	few	TRBV10-3	CAISVGPLGYEQYF	TGTGCCATCAGTGTCGGACCCTTGGGCTACGAGCAGTACTTC
TRBD2	TRBJ2-1	few	TRBV5-1	CASSLGTGTTREQFF	TGCGCCAGCAGCTTGGGCACCGGGACTACTAGGGAGCAGTTCTTC
.	TRBJ2-5	.	TRBV29-1	CSVGAPIETQYF	TGCAGCGTTGGGGCCCCCATTGAGACCCAGTACTTC
TRBD1	TRBJ2-7	few	TRBV5-1	CASSLGWDRAPYEQYF	TGCGCCAGCAGCTTGGGTTGGGACAGGGCCCCCTACGAGCAGTACTTC
.	TRBJ2-5	.	TRBV6-2/TRBV6-3	CASSSYGSGETQYF	TGTGCCAGCAGTTCCTACGGATCCGGAGAGACCCAGTACTTC
TRBD2	TRBJ2-1	.	TRBV4-1	CASSQESKASGRADEQFF	TGCGCCAGCAGCCAAGAATCGAAGGCTAGCGGGAGGGCAGATGAGCAGTTCTTC
TRBD2	TRBJ2-3	few	TRBV28	CASSRSGSLTDTQYF	TGTGCCAGCAGTCGTAGCGGGAGCCTCACAGATACGCAGTATTTT
.	TRBJ1-3	.	TRBV7-2	CASSLDVSTIYF	TGTGCCAGCAGCTTAGATGTAAGCACCATATATTTT
TRBD1	TRBJ2-1	once	TRBV11-3	CASSLGTGVEQFF	TGTGCCAGCAGCTTAGGGACAGGGGTTGAGCAGTTCTTC
TRBD2	TRBJ2-1	many	TRBV28	CASRLAGGHNEQFF	TGTGCCAGCCGACTAGCGGGAGGCCACAATGAGCAGTTCTTC